This T cell receptor beta chain comes out of a study of Graves' ophthalmopathy and Graves' hyperthyroidism. Transcripts of RNA were the source for amplifying TCR beta CDR3 regions. An opening RT-PCR round employed HTBI primers and preceded a second-round multiplex PCR. Each CDR3 protein gets one entry after TCRdb re-called the multiplex PCR reads with MiXCR. The repertoire includes hundreds of thousands of distinct CDR3 sequences, approximately 15% of them detected once, and roughly 7% sits in the top ten. This clonotype was detected ten times or more. The source of this sequence is a woman in her late teens or twenties with stable Graves' hyperthyroidism. The sample taken for sequencing was peripheral blood.

CDR3 DNA sequence: TGTGCCAGCAGCCCAGGCCTTAACACCTATCAGCCCCAGCATTTT. Its protein product is CASSPGLNTYQPQHF. The rearrangement links TRBV27 to TRBJ1-5, with D hard to call. CDR3 length equals 15 residues. V lost 6 bases to trimming and J lost 5 bases, with 17 bases between them. The germline V gene encodes CDR1 MNHEY and CDR2 SMNVEV (reference sequence).